One and the same sample provided the 2 T cell receptor beta chains below, sequenced in a study of beta chain features in type 1 diabetes. Whole-study results and caveats: A moderate, significant TCRB CDR3 shortening appeared in type 1 diabetes across four CD4+ subsets.

These receptors have no identified antigens. Expressed TCRB transcripts were sequenced because the entire RNA isolate underwent reverse transcription. Some clones are missing from TCRdb's copy, which holds only in-frame ones; the method was immunoSEQ multiplex PCR. The sample records some 700,000 clones, around 15% being singletons. What was sequenced was naive CD4+ T cells from blood. Receptors originate from a man between 18 and 35 years old with type 1 diabetes.

This rearrangement joins TRBV30 to TRBJ1-4, with D hard to call. V lost 8 bases to trimming and J lost 3 bases, with 13 bases between them. Germline V gene sequence: CDR1 GTSNPN, CDR2 SVGIG (reference sequence). CDR3 length: 13 residues. The chain's CDR3 is CASIRRSNEKLFF. CDR3 in DNA: TGTGCCAGCATTCGCCGTTCTAATGAAAAACTGTTTTTT.

The chain has TRBV25-1 and TRBJ2-3; maybe TRBD1 (6 bases). The CDR3 loop spans 16 amino acids. V was cut by 2 bases and J by 5 bases, with 17 bases left in between. The germline V gene has CDR1 MGHDK and CDR2 SYGVNS. CDR3 nucleotides: TGTGCCAGCAGTGAAGGGGGCTATCATTCCGTAGATACGCAGTATTTT. Protein: CASSEGGYHSVDTQYF.